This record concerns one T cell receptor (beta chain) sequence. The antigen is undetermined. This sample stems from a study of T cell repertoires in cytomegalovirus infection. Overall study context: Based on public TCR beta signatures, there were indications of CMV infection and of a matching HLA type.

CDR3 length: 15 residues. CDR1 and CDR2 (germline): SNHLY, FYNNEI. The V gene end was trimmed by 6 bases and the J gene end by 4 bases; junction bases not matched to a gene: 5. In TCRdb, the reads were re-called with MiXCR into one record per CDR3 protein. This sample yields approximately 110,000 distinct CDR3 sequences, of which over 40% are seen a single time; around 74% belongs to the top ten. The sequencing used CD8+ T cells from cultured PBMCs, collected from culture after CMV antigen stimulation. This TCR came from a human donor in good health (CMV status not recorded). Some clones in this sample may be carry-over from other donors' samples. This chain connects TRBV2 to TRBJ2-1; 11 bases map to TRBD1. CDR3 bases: TGTGCCAGCAGGGGGGGGGACAGGGGGTACAATGAGCAGTTCTTC. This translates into CASRGGDRGYNEQFF.